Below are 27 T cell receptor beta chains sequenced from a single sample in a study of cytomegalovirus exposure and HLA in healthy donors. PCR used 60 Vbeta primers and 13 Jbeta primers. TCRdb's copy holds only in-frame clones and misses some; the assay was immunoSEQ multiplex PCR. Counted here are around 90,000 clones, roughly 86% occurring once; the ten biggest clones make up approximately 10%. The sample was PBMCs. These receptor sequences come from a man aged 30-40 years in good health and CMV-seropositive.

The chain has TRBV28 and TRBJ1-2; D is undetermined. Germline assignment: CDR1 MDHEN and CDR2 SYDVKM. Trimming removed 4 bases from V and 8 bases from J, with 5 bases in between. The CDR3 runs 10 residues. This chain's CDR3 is CASSSRGYTF. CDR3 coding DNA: TGTGCCAGCAGTTCCCGGGGCTACACCTTC.

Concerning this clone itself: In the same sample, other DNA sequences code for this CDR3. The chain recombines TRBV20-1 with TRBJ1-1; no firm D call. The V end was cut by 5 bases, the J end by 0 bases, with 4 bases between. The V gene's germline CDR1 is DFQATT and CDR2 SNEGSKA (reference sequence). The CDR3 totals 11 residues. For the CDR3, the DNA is TGCAGTGCTCCATTGAACACTGAAGCTTTCTTT. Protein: CSAPLNTEAFF.

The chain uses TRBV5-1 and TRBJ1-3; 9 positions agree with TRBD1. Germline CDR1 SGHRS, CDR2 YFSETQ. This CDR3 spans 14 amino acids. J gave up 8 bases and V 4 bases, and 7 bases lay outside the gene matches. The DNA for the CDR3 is TGCGCCAGCAGCCCGGGACAGGGCTGGGACACCATATATTTT. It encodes CASSPGQGWDTIYF.

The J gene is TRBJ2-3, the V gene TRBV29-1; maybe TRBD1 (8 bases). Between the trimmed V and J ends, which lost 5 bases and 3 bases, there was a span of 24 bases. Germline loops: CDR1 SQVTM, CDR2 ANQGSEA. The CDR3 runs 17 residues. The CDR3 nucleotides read TGCAGCGTTCGTCGATTAGAAGGACAGGGAGGGACAGATACGCAGTATTTT. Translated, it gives CSVRRLEGQGGTDTQYF.

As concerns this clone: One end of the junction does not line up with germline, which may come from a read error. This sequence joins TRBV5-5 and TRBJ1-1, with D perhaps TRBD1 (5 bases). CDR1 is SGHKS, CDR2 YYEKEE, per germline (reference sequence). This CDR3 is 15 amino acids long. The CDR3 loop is CASNLPGQGNTEAFF. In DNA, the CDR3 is TGTGCCAGCAACTTGCCAGGCCAGGGGAACACTGAAGCTTTCTTT.

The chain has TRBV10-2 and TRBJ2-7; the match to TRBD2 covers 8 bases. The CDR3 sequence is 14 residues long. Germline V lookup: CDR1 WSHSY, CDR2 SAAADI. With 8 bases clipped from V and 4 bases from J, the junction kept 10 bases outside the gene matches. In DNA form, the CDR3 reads TGCGCCAGCGGCACTAGCGGTGCGTGGTACGAGCAGTACTTC. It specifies CASGTSGAWYEQYF.

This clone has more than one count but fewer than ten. CDR3 sequence: CASSLAPGRLGQPQHF. CDR3 bases: TGTGCCAGCAGCTTAGCGCCAGGGAGGCTAGGTCAGCCCCAGCATTTT. The J gene is TRBJ1-5, the V gene TRBV7-2, with D tentatively TRBD1 (5 bases). This CDR3 is built from 16 residues. The V gene lost 0 bases and the J gene lost 6 bases, with 15 bases spanning the gap. Germline values: CDR1 SGHTA, CDR2 FQGNSA.

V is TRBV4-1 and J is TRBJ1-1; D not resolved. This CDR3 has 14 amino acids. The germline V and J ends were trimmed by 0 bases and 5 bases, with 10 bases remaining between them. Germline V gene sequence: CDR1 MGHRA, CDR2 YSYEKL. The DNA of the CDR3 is TGCGCCAGCAGCCAAGACAAGGCTAGGACTGAAGCTTTCTTT. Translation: CASSQDKARTEAFF.

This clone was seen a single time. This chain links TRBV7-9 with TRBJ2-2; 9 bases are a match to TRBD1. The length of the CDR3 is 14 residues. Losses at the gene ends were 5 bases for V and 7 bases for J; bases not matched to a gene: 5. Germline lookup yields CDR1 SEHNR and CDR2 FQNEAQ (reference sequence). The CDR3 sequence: CASSLTGGGGELFF. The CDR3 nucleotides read TGTGCCAGCAGCCTCACAGGGGGCGGCGGGGAGCTGTTTTTT.

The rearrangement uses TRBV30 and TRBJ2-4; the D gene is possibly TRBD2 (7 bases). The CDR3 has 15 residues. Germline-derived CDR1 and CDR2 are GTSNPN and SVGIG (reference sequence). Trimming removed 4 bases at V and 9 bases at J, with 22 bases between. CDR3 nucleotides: TGTGCCTGGACCCAACCCCCTACTGGGGGGGCCATTCAGTACTTC. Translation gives CAWTQPPTGGAIQYF.

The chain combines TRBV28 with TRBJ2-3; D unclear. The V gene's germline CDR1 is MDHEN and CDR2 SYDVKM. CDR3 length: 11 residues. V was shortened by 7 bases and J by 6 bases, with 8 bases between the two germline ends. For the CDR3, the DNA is TGTGCCAGCACCAGGTGGGATACGCAGTATTTT. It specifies CASTRWDTQYF. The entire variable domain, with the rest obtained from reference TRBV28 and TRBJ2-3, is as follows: DVKVTQSSRYLVKRTGEKVFLECVQDMDHENMFWYRQDPGLGLRLIYFSYDVKMKEKGDIPEGYSVSREKKERFSLILESASTNQTSMYLCASTRWDTQYFGPGTRLTVL.

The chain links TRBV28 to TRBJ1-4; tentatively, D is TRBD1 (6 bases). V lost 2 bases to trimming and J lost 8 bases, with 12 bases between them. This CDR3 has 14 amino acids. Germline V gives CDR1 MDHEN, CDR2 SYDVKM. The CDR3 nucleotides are TGTGCCAGCAGTTTAGGGGCAGGGGACGAAAAACTGTTTTTT. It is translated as CASSLGAGDEKLFF.

The DNA of the CDR3 is TGTGCCAGCAGCGCCGGGACTAGCCCCGAGTACAATGAGCAGTTCTTC. Its protein product is CASSAGTSPEYNEQFF. The chain has TRBV9 and TRBJ2-1; 9 bases map to TRBD2. The junction had 8 bases not matched to a gene; V was cut back by 3 bases and J by 4 bases. The CDR3 consists of 16 residues. Germline V gene data show CDR1 as SGDLS and CDR2 as YYNGEE.

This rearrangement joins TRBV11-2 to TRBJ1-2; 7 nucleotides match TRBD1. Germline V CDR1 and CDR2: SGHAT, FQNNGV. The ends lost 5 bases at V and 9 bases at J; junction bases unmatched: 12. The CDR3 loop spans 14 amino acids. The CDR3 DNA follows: TGTGCCAGCAGCACAGAGGGGGCTTCCGGTAGCTACACCTTC. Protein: CASSTEGASGSYTF.

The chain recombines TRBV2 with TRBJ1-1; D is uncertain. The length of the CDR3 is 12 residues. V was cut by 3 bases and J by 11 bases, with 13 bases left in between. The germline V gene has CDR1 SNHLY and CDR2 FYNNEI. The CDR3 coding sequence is TGTGCCAGCAGTGACCGGGTAGGGAGGGCTTTCTTT. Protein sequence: CASSDRVGRAFF.

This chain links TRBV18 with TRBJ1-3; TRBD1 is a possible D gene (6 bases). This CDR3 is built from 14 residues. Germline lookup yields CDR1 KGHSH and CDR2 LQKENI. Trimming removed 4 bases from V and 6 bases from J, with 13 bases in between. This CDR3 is CASSRAGTQNTIYF. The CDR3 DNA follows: TGTGCCAGCTCACGGGCAGGGACACAAAACACCATATATTTT.

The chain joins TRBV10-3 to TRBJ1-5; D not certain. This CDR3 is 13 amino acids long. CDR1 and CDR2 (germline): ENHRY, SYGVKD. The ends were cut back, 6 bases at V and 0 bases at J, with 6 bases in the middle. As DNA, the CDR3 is TGTGCCATCAGAGCTAATAGCAATCAGCCCCAGCATTTT. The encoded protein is CAIRANSNQPQHF.

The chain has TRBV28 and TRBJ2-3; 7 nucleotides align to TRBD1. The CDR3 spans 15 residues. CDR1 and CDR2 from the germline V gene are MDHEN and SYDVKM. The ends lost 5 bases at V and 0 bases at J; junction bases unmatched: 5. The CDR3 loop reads CASSRQGTSTDTQYF. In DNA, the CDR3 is TGTGCCAGCAGTCGACAGGGAACTAGCACAGATACGCAGTATTTT.

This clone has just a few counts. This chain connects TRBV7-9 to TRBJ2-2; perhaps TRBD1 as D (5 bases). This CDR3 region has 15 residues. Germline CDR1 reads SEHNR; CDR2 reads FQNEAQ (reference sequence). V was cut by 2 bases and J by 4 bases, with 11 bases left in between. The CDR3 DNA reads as TGTGCCAGCAGCTTAACGCCAGGGTCCACCGGGGAGCTGTTTTTT. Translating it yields CASSLTPGSTGELFF.

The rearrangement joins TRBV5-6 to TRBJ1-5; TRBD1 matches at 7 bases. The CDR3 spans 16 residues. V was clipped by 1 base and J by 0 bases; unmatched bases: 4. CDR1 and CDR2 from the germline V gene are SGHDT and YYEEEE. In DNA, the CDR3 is TGTGCCAGCAGCTTGCGGACAGGAACTAGCAATCAGCCCCAGCATTTT. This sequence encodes CASSLRTGTSNQPQHF. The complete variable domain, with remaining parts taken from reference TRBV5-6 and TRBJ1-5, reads DAGVTQSPTHLIKTRGQQVTLRCSPKSGHDTVSWYQQALGQGPQFIFQYYEEEERQRGNFPDRFSGHQFPNYSSELNVNALLLGDSALYLCASSLRTGTSNQPQHFGDGTRLSIL.

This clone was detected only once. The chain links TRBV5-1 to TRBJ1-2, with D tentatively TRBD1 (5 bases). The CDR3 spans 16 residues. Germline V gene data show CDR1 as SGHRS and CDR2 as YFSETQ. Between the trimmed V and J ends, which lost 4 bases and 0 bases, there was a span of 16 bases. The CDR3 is CASSHGRGRTNYGYTF. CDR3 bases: TGCGCCAGCAGCCATGGGAGGGGTCGAACTAACTATGGCTACACCTTC.

In nucleotides, the CDR3 is TGTGCCAGCACTGGACAGCCACAAGAGACCCAGTACTTC. Protein: CASTGQPQETQYF. This chain links TRBV2 with TRBJ2-5; D is perhaps TRBD1 (6 bases). Looked up from germline, CDR1 is SNHLY and CDR2 is FYNNEI. The CDR3 totals 13 residues. Trimming removed 7 bases at V and 2 bases at J, with 11 bases between. Complete variable domain (other parts from reference TRBV2 and TRBJ2-5): EPEVTQTPSHQVTQMGQEVILRCVPISNHLYFYWYRQILGQKVEFLVSFYNNEISEKSEIFDDQFSVERPDGSNFTLKIRSTKLEDSAMYFCASTGQPQETQYFGPGTRLLVL.

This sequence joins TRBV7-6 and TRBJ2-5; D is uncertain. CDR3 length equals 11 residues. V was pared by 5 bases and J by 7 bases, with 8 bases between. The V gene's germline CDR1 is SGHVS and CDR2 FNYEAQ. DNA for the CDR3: TGTGCCAGCAGCGCCGCCGGGACCCAGTACTTC. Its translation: CASSAAGTQYF.

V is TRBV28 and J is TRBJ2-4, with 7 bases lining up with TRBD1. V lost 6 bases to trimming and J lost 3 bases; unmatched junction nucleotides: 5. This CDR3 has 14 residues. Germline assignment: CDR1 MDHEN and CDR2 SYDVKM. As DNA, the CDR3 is TGTGCCAGCAGAGAACAGGGGAGCAAAAACATTCAGTACTTC. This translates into CASREQGSKNIQYF.

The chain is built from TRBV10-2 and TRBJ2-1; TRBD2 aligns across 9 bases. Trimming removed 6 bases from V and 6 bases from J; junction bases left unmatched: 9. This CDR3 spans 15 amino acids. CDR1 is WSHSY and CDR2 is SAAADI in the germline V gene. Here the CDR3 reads CASRTSGGEGNEQFF. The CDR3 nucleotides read TGCGCCAGCAGGACTAGCGGAGGAGAAGGCAATGAGCAGTTCTTC.

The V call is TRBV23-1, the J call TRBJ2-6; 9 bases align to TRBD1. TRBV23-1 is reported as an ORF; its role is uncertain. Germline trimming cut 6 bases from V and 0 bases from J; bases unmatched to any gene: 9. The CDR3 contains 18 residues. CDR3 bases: TGCGCCAGCAGGAGACCGGGACAGGGTTTCTCTGGGGCCAACGTCCTGACTTTC. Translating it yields CASRRPGQGFSGANVLTF.

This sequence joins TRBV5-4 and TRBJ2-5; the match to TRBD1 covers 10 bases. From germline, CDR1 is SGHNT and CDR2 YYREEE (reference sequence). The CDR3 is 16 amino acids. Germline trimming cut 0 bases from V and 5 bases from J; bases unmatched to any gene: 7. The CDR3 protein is CASSLGQGAGWETQYF. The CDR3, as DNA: TGTGCCAGCAGCTTGGGACAGGGGGCGGGGTGGGAGACCCAGTACTTC.